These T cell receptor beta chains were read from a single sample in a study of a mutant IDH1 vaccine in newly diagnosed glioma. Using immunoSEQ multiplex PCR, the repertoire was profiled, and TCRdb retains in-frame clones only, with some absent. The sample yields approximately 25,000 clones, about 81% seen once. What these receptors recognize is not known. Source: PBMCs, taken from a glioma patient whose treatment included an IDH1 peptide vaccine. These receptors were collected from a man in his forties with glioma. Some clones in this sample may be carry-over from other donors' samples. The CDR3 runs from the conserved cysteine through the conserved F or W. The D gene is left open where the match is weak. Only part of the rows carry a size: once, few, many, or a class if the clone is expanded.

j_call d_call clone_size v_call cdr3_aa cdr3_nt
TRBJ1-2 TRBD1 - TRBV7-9 CASSFGTGEGYTF TGTGCCAGCAGCTTCGGGACAGGGGAGGGCTACACCTTC
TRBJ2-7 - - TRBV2 CASSSGSLSYEQYF TGTGCCAGCAGTTCCGGGTCTCTCTCCTACGAGCAGTACTTC
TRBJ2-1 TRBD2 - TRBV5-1 CASSLMGSGTYNEQFF TGCGCCAGCAGCTTGATGGGTAGCGGGACCTACAATGAGCAGTTCTTC
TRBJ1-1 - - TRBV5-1 CASSQTTANTEAFF TGCGCCAGCAGCCAGACGACAGCGAACACTGAAGCTTTCTTT
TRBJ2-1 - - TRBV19 CASSIQGGNEQFF TGTGCCAGTAGTATTCAGGGGGGCAATGAGCAGTTCTTC
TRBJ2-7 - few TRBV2 CASSEGVRGYEQYF TGTGCCAGCAGTGAAGGTGTCAGGGGTTACGAGCAGTACTTC
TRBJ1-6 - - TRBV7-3 CARTILGRKRDNSPYNSPLHF TGTGCCAGGACCATTTTGGGGCGGAAAAGGGATAATTCACCCTATAATTCACCCCTCCACTTT
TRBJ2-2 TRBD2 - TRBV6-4 CASSPLAGGTNTGELFF TGTGCCAGCAGCCCTCTAGCGGGGGGGACGAACACCGGGGAGCTGTTTTTT
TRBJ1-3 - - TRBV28 CASSLLTGSSGNTIYF TGTGCCAGCAGTTTGTTGACGGGGAGCTCTGGAAACACCATATATTTT
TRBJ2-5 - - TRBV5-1 CASSLLTDQETQYF TGCGCCAGCAGCTTGTTAACAGACCAAGAGACCCAGTACTTC
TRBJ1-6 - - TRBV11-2 CASEARETYNSPLHF TGTGCCTCTGAGGCCAGGGAAACCTATAATTCACCCCTCCACTTT
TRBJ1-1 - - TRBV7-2 CASSLGVSFTEAFF TGTGCCAGCAGCTTAGGGGTCTCATTCACTGAAGCTTTCTTT
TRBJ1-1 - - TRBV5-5 CASSLEGRGVKDPEAFF TGTGCCAGCAGCTTGGAGGGTCGGGGAGTCAAAGACCCTGAAGCTTTCTTT
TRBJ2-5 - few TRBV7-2 CASSIGQRAIEETQYF TGTGCCAGCAGCATCGGACAGCGTGCGATAGAAGAGACCCAGTACTTC
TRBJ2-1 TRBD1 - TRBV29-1 CSARLGTGANNEQFF TGCAGCGCCAGATTGGGGACAGGGGCAAACAATGAGCAGTTCTTC
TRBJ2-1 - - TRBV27 CASTKSDIPSSYNEQFF TGTGCCAGCACTAAATCGGACATCCCGTCTTCCTACAATGAGCAGTTCTTC
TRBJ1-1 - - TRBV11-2 CASSWGMNTEAFF TGTGCCAGCAGCTGGGGCATGAACACTGAAGCTTTCTTT
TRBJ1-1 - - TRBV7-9 CASSRAPEAFF TGTGCCAGCAGCCGCGCCCCTGAAGCTTTCTTT
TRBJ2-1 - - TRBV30 CAWSVRLSYNEQFF TGTGCCTGGAGTGTACGTTTATCATACAATGAGCAGTTCTTC
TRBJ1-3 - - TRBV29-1 CSVEGFRNTIYF TGCAGCGTTGAAGGGTTTCGGAACACCATATATTTT
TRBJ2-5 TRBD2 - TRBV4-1 CASSQKGGGLAETQYF TGCGCCAGCAGCCAAAAAGGGGGGGGACTAGCGGAGACCCAGTACTTC
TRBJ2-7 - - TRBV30 CAWSPGTVTYEQYF TGTGCCTGGAGCCCTGGGACGGTAACCTACGAGCAGTACTTC
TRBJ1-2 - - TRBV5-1 CASSLDRDGYTF TGCGCCAGCAGCTTGGACAGGGACGGCTACACCTTC
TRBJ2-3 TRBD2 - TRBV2 CASRSGGAADTQYF TGTGCCAGCAGAAGCGGGGGGGCTGCAGATACGCAGTATTTT
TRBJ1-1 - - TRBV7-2 CASSLDGRGTEAFF TGTGCCAGCAGCTTAGACGGCAGGGGCACTGAAGCTTTCTTT
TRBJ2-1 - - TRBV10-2 CASSELASYNEQFF TGCGCCAGCAGTGAACTAGCCTCCTACAATGAGCAGTTCTTC
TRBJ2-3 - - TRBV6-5 CASSTYLRDTQYF TGTGCCAGCAGTACCTATCTTCGGGATACGCAGTATTTT
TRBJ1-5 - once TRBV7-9 CASSLADVKGGQPQHF TGTGCCAGCAGCTTAGCAGATGTTAAGGGGGGTCAGCCCCAGCATTTT
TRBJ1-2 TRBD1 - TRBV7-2 CASTQLGTDGGYTF TGTGCCAGCACCCAACTCGGGACAGACGGAGGCTACACCTTC
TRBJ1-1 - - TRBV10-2 CASTDANTEAFF TGCGCCAGCACCGACGCGAACACTGAAGCTTTCTTT
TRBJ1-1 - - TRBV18 CASSPAGANTEAFF TGTGCCAGCTCACCGGCAGGCGCGAACACTGAAGCTTTCTTT
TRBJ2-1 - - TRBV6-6 CASSYLGGGVFDEQFF TGTGCCAGCAGTTACTTAGGGGGGGGCGTCTTTGATGAGCAGTTCTTC
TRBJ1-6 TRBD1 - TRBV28 CASSSPGTAPGSPLHF TGTGCCAGCAGTTCGCCCGGGACAGCCCCTGGGTCACCCCTCCACTTT
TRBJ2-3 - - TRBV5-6 CASSFRSAGRTDTQYF TGTGCCAGCAGCTTTCGTTCGGCAGGGCGAACAGATACGCAGTATTTT
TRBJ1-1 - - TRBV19 CASTLNRAGTEAFF TGTGCCAGTACCCTTAACAGGGCTGGGACGGAAGCTTTCTTT
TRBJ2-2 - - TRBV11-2 CASSVNRVMSTGELFF TGTGCCAGCAGCGTTAACAGGGTAATGAGCACCGGGGAGCTGTTTTTT
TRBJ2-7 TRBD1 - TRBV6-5 CASSPRTGREQYF TGTGCCAGCAGTCCCCGGACAGGCCGGGAGCAGTACTTC
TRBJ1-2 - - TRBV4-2 CASSQAYLGIYGYTF TGTGCCAGCAGCCAGGCTTACTTAGGCATTTATGGCTACACCTTC
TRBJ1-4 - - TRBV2 CASKRINEKLFF TGTGCCAGCAAACGGATTAATGAAAAACTGTTTTTT
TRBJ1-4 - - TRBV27 CASSFQGLSEKLFF TGTGCCAGCAGTTTTCAGGGCCTATCTGAAAAACTGTTTTTT
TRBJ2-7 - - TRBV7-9 CASSWPGPRNEQYF TGTGCCAGCAGCTGGCCAGGTCCCAGGAACGAGCAGTACTTC
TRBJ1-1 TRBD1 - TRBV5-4 CASTPGQGATEAFF TGTGCCAGCACCCCGGGACAGGGGGCCACTGAAGCTTTCTTT
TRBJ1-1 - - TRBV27 CASWGFTEAFF TGTGCCAGCTGGGGGTTCACTGAAGCTTTCTTT
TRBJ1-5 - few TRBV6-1 CASRWVVNQPQHF TGTGCCAGCAGGTGGGTGGTGAATCAGCCCCAGCATTTT
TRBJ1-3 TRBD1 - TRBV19 CASSTDRSSGNTIYF TGTGCCAGTAGTACGGACAGGAGCTCTGGAAACACCATATATTTT
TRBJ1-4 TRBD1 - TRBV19 CASRGDSFATNEKLFF TGTGCCAGTAGGGGGGACAGCTTCGCAACTAATGAAAAACTGTTTTTT
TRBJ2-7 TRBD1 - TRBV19 CASSITGGPIGEQYF TGTGCCAGTAGTATAACAGGGGGCCCGATTGGCGAGCAGTACTTC
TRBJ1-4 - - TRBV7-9 CASSLGGRNEKLFF TGTGCCAGCAGCTTGGGGGGCAGGAATGAAAAACTGTTTTTT
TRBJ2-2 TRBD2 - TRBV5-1 CASSLAGRGGAAGELFF TGCGCCAGCAGCTTGGCCGGGCGCGGGGGGGCCGCCGGGGAGCTGTTTTTT
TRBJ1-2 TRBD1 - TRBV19 CATSRTGESYGYTF TGTGCCACTTCCCGGACAGGGGAGAGCTATGGCTACACCTTC
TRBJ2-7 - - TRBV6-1 CASSEFWGAFYEQYF TGTGCCAGCAGTGAGTTTTGGGGGGCCTTCTACGAGCAGTACTTC
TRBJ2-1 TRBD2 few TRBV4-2 CASSQDSGGANEQFF TGTGCCAGCAGCCAAGATAGCGGGGGGGCCAATGAGCAGTTCTTC
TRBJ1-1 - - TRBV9 CASSPPIDRTNTEAFF TGTGCCAGCAGCCCACCCATCGACAGAACCAACACTGAAGCTTTCTTT
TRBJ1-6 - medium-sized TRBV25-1 CASSEGVVNSPLHF TGTGCCAGCAGTGAGGGGGTCGTCAATTCACCCCTCCACTTT
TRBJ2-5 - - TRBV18 CASSPVVETQYF TGTGCCAGCTCACCAGTGGTAGAGACCCAGTACTTC
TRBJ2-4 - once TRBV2 CASSERQGRDIQYF TGTGCCAGCAGTGAAAGGCAGGGAAGGGACATTCAGTACTTC
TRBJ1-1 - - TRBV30 CAWSLKMNTEAFF TGTGCCTGGAGTCTGAAGATGAACACTGAAGCTTTCTTT
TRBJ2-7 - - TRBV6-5 CASTSDPGTKDEQYF TGTGCCAGCACCTCTGACCCCGGGACGAAGGACGAGCAGTACTTC
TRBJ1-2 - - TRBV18 CASSRQQGDYGYTF TGTGCCAGCTCACGGCAACAGGGAGACTATGGCTACACCTTC